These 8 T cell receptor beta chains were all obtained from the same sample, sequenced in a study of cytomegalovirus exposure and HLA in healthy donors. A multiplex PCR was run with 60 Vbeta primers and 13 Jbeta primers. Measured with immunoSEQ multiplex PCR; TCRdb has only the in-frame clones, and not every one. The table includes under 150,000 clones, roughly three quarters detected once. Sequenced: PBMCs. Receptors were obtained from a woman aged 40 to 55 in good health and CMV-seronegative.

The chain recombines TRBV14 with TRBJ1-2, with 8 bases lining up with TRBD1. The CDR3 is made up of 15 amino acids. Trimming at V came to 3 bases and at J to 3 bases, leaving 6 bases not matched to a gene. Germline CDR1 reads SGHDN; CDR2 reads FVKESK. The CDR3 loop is CASSQSGRGHYGYTF. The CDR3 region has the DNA TGTGCCAGCAGCCAGAGTGGCAGGGGGCACTATGGCTACACCTTC.

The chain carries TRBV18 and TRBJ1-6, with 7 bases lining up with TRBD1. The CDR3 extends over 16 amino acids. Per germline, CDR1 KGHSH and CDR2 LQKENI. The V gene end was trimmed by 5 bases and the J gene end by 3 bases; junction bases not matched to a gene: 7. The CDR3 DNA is TGTGCCAGCTCAGAGGGACAGTACTTCTATAATTCACCCCTCCACTTT. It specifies CASSEGQYFYNSPLHF.

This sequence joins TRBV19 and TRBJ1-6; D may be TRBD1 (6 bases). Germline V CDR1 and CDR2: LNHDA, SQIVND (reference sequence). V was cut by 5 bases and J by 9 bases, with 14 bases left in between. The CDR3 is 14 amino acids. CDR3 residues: CASSYSGAISPLHF. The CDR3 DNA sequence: TGTGCCAGTAGTTATTCAGGGGCGATTTCACCCCTCCACTTT.

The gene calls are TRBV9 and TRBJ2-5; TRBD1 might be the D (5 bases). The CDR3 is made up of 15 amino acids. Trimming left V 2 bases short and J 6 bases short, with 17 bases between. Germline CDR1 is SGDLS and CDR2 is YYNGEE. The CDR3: CASSVSGLSGKTQYF. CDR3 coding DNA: TGTGCCAGCAGCGTCTCAGGGTTGTCAGGGAAGACCCAGTACTTC. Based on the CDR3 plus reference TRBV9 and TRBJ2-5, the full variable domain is DSGVTQTPKHLITATGQRVTLRCSPRSGDLSVYWYQQSLDQGLQFLIQYYNGEERAKGNILERFSAQQFPDLHSELNLSSLELGDSALYFCASSVSGLSGKTQYFGPGTRLLVL.

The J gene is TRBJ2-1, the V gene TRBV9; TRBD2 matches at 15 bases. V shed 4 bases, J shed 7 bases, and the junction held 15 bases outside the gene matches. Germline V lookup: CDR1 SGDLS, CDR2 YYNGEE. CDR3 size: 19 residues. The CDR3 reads CASSPSGTSGGSKRNEQFF. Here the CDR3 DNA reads TGTGCCAGCAGCCCTTCCGGGACTAGCGGGGGGTCCAAGCGAAATGAGCAGTTCTTC.

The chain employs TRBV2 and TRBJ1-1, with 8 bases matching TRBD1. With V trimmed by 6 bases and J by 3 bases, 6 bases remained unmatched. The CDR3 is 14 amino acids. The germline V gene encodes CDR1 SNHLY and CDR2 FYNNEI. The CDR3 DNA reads TGTGCCAGCAGCCGACAGGGGAGGGACACTGAAGCTTTCTTT. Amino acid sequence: CASSRQGRDTEAFF.

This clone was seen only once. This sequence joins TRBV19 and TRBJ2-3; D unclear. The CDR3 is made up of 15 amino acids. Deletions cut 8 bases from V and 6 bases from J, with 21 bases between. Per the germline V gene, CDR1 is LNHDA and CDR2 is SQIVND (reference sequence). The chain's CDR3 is CASASPGTVKDTQYF. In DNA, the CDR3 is TGTGCCAGTGCCTCTCCCGGAACAGTCAAGGATACGCAGTATTTT.

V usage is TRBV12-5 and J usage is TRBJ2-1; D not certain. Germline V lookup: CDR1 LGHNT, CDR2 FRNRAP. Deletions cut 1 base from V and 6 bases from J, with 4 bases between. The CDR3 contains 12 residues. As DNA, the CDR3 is TGTGCTAGTGGTTTGGGACTCAATGAGCAGTTCTTC. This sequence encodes CASGLGLNEQFF.